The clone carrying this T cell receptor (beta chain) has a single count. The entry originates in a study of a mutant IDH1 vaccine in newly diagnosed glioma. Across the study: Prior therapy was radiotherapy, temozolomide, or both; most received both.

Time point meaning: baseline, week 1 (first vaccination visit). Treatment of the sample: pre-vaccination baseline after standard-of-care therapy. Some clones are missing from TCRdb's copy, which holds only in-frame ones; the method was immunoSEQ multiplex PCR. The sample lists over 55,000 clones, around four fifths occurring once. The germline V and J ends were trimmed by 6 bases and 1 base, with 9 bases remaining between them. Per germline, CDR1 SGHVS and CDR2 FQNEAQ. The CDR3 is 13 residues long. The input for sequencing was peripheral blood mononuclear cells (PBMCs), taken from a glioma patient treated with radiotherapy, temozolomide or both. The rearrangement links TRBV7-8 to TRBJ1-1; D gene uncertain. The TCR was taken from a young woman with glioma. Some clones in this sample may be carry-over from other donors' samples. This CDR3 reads CASRIQRNTEAFF. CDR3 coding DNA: TGTGCCAGCAGAATACAGAGGAACACTGAAGCTTTCTTT.